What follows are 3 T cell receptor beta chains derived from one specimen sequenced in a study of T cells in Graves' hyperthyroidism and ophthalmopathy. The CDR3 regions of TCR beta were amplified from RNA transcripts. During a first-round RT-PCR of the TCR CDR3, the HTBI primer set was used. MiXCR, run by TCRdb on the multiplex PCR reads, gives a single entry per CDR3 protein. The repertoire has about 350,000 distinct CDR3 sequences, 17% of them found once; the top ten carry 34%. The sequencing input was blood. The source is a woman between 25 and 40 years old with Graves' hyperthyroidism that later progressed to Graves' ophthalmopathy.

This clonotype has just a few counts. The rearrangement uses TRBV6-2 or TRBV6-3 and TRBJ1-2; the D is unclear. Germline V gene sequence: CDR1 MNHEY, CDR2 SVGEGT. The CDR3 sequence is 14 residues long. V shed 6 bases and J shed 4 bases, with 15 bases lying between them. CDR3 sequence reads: CASRSETYLYGYTF. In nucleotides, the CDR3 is TGTGCCAGCAGATCCGAGACGTACCTCTATGGCTACACCTTC.

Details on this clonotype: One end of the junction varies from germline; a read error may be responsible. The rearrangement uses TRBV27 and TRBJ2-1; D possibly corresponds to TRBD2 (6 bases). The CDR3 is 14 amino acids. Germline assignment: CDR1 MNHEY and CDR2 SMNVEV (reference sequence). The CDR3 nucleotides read TGTGCCAGCAGTCTATCAGGGACTTCTGATGAGCAGTTCTTC. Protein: CASSLSGTSDEQFF.

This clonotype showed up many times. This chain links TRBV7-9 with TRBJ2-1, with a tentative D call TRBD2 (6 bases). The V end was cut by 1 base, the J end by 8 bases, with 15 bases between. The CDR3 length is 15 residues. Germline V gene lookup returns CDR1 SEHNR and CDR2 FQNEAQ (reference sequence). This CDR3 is CASSLEGAGRHEQFF. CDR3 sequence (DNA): TGTGCCAGCAGCTTAGAAGGGGCGGGAAGGCATGAGCAGTTCTTC.